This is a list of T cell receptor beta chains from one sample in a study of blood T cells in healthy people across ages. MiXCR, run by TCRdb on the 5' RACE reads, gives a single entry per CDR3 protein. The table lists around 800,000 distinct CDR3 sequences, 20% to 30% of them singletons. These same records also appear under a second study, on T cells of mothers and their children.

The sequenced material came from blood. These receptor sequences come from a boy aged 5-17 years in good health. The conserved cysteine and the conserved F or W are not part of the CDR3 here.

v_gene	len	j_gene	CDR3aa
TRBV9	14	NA	ASSVDAGALKGEQF
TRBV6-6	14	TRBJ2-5	ASSYPGQGLQETQY
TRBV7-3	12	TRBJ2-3	ASSPSYREDTQY
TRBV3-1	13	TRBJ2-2	ASSLVDRDTGELF
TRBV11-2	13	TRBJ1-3	ASSLDLISGNTIY
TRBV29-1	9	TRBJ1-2	SVDRRWSYT
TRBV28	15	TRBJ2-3	ASTIYSQAGGTDTQY
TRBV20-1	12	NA	SARDRAGGYEQY
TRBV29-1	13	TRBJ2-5	SVVNTGDSKETQY
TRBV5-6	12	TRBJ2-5	ASSLASGQETQY
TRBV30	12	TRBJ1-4	AWTPFQANEKLF
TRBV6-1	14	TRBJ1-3	ASRRSDRNPGNTIY
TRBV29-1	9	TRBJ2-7	SVAGTYEQY
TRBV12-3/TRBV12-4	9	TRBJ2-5	ASGSSNEQL
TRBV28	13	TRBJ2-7	ASRTLNGVGYEQY
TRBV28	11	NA	ASRAASTYEQY
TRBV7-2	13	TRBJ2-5	ASSFSGGLQETQY
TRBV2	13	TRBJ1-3	ASSEVSGSGNTIY
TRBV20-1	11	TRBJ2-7	SARIGGAYEQY
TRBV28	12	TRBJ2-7	ARSPDRVAYEQY
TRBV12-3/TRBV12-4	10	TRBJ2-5	ASKRGQETQY
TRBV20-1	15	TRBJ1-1	SVPPYRQVVKGTEAF
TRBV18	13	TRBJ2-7	ASSPASGGFYEQY
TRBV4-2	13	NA	ASSQDYGSSYEQY
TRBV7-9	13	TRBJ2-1	ASSLEASGYNEQF
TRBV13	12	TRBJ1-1	ASSVGTGSTEAF
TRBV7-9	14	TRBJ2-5	ASSPRQGRDQETQY